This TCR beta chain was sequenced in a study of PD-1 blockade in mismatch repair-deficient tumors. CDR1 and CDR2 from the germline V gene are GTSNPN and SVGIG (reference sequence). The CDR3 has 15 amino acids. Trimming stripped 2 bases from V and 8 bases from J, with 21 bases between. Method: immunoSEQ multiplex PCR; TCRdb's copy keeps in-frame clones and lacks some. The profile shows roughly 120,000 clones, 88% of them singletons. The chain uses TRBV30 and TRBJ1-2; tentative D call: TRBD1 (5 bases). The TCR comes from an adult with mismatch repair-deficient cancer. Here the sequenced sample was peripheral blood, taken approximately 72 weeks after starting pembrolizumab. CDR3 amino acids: CAWSSHPGAVSGYTF. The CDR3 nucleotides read TGTGCCTGGAGTTCCCACCCCGGGGCAGTGAGCGGCTACACCTTC.